One and the same sample provided the 10 T cell receptor beta chains below, sequenced in a study of blood T cell repertoires in COVID-19. The table came from immunoSEQ multiplex PCR; TCRdb's copy has only in-frame clones and leaves some out. The sample includes about 140,000 clones, under 80% seen only once; the top ten take around 13%. Material for sequencing was peripheral blood. The source of these receptors is a man at least 80 years old with acute or convalescent COVID-19.

The chain carries TRBV3-1 (or the pseudogene TRBV3-2) and TRBJ1-1; 7 positions agree with TRBD1. The CDR3 contains 14 residues. V was clipped by 3 bases and J by 5 bases; unmatched bases: 6. Germline lookup yields CDR1 LGHDT and CDR2 YNNKEL (reference sequence). This CDR3 reads CASSQADRVTEAFF. Here the CDR3 DNA reads TGTGCCAGCAGCCAGGCCGACAGGGTTACTGAAGCTTTCTTT.

The chain links TRBV28 to TRBJ2-2, with TRBD2 matching over 8 bases. The J segment lost 0 bases and the V segment lost 8 bases, leaving 5 bases of the junction unmatched. CDR1 and CDR2 (germline): MDHEN, SYDVKM. This CDR3 spans 15 amino acids. Here the CDR3 reads CASWREAANTGELFF. In DNA form, the CDR3 reads TGTGCCAGCTGGCGGGAGGCGGCGAACACCGGGGAGCTGTTTTTT.

The V and J genes are TRBV15 and TRBJ2-5; no definite D call. The CDR3 totals 16 residues. V lost 3 bases to trimming and J lost 2 bases, with 16 bases between them. The germline CDR1 and CDR2 sequences are LNHNV and YYDKDF (reference sequence). The CDR3 spells CATSREGASQQETQYF. In nucleotides, the CDR3 is TGTGCCACCAGCAGGGAAGGAGCAAGCCAGCAAGAGACCCAGTACTTC. Full variable domain (outside the CDR3, taken from reference TRBV15 and TRBJ2-5): DAMVIQNPRYQVTQFGKPVTLSCSQTLNHNVMYWYQQKSSQAPKLLFHYYDKDFNNEADTPDNFQSRRPNTSFCFLDIRSPGLGDTAMYLCATSREGASQQETQYFGPGTRLLVL.

CDR3 protein: CASSQSTGGGQPQHF. The CDR3 nucleotides are TGCGCCAGCAGCCAGAGTACAGGGGGCGGTCAGCCCCAGCATTTT. The V and J genes are TRBV4-3 and TRBJ1-5; 9 bases agree with TRBD1. Germline V gene data show CDR1 as LGHNA and CDR2 as YSLEER. The trim removed 3 bases at V and 6 bases at J, leaving 6 bases unmatched. This CDR3 is built from 15 residues.

This chain joins TRBV5-5 and TRBJ1-1, with a tentative D call TRBD1 (5 bases). This CDR3 comprises 17 residues. V was trimmed by 0 bases and J by 1 base, leaving 16 bases between them. CDR1 SGHKS and CDR2 YYEKEE come from the germline V gene (reference sequence). The CDR3 reads CASSLAANPRANTEAFF. The CDR3 coding sequence is TGTGCCAGCAGCTTGGCCGCGAACCCCAGGGCGAACACTGAAGCTTTCTTT.

V is TRBV2 and J is TRBJ2-5; 11 nucleotides match TRBD2. Germline assignment: CDR1 SNHLY and CDR2 FYNNEI. The CDR3 extends over 16 amino acids. Unmatched junction bases numbered 7, after V lost 5 bases and J lost 2 bases. DNA of the CDR3: TGTGCCAGCAGTCCCCAAGGGACTAGCGGTCAAGAGACCCAGTACTTC. This translates into CASSPQGTSGQETQYF. The variable domain in full, with the rest retrieved from reference TRBV2 and TRBJ2-5, is EPEVTQTPSHQVTQMGQEVILRCVPISNHLYFYWYRQILGQKVEFLVSFYNNEISEKSEIFDDQFSVERPDGSNFTLKIRSTKLEDSAMYFCASSPQGTSGQETQYFGPGTRLLVL.

CDR3 nucleotides: TGCGCCAGCAGTTTTACCGGGGTTCAGCCCCAGCATTTT. This gives the protein CASSFTGVQPQHF. The chain is built from TRBV10-1 and TRBJ1-5; the D is unclear. Germline values: CDR1 WNHNN, CDR2 SYGVQD (reference sequence). This CDR3 comprises 13 residues. Trimming removed 5 bases from V and 6 bases from J, with 11 bases in between.

V is TRBV24-1 and J is TRBJ2-7; D is unclear. V dropped 6 bases and J dropped 5 bases, with 13 bases sitting between them. This CDR3 has 13 amino acids. Germline assignment: CDR1 KGHDR and CDR2 SFDVKD. The CDR3, as DNA: TGTGCCACCAGTCAGGCACCTTTTGACGAGCAGTACTTC. It is translated as CATSQAPFDEQYF.

This clone has only one observation. The V and J genes are TRBV2 and TRBJ1-4, with D tentatively TRBD1 (6 bases). The germline CDR1 and CDR2 sequences are SNHLY and FYNNEI. Deletions cut 2 bases from V and 5 bases from J, with 12 bases between. There are 15 residues in the CDR3. CDR3 coding DNA: TGTGCCAGCAGTGAAATGGAGGGGGGGAATGAAAAACTGTTTTTT. Its translation: CASSEMEGGNEKLFF.

V is TRBV2 and J is TRBJ1-1, with 8 nucleotides matching TRBD1. Germline lookup yields CDR1 SNHLY and CDR2 FYNNEI. Germline trimming cut 7 bases from V and 5 bases from J; bases unmatched to any gene: 15. This CDR3 region has 16 residues. The CDR3 protein is CASTSNPGQGRTEAFF. As DNA, the CDR3 is TGTGCCAGCACCTCCAACCCAGGACAGGGCCGGACTGAAGCTTTCTTT. The whole variable domain, remainder taken from reference TRBV2 and TRBJ1-1, is EPEVTQTPSHQVTQMGQEVILRCVPISNHLYFYWYRQILGQKVEFLVSFYNNEISEKSEIFDDQFSVERPDGSNFTLKIRSTKLEDSAMYFCASTSNPGQGRTEAFFGQGTRLTVV.